This TCR beta chain was sequenced for a study of T cell repertoires in cytomegalovirus infection. TCRdb reprocessed the reads with MiXCR, giving one entry per CDR3 protein. The table lists 110,000 to 150,000 distinct CDR3 sequences, approximately 30% of them singletons, with around half in the top ten. To note about this clonotype: Its antigen remains unidentified.

The CDR3 has 14 residues. V lost 7 bases to trimming and J lost 2 bases, with 12 bases between them. This receptor was taken from a human donor in good health (CMV status not recorded). Some clones in this sample may be carry-over from other donors' samples. The chain carries TRBV12-3 or TRBV12-4 and TRBJ1-5; D remains unclear. Sequencing was performed on CD8+ T cells from cultured PBMCs, taken from culture after CMV antigen stimulation. DNA for the CDR3: TGTGCCAGCACCATATTAGGGCGCAATCAGCCCCAGCATTTT. Translation gives CASTILGRNQPQHF.